The clone carrying this T cell receptor (beta chain) appeared a few times. Its antigen is still unknown. These data come from a study of T cells in Graves' hyperthyroidism and ophthalmopathy. Study results and caveats: Most expanded thyroid clonotypes above 0.001 also appeared in blood. Progression to ophthalmopathy was predicted a median of roughly 6.5 months early. Stable hyperthyroidism and ophthalmopathy were separated using 13 V-J signatures.

RNA transcripts served as the template for amplifying TCR beta CDR3 regions. The HTBI primer set drove a first-round RT-PCR of the TCR CDR3. MiXCR was run by TCRdb on the multiplex PCR reads, yielding one entry per CDR3 protein. The data contain approximately 620,000 distinct CDR3 sequences, about a sixth of them singletons. The V and J ends lost 10 bases and 2 bases respectively, with 17 bases between them. Germline values: CDR1 SEHNR, CDR2 FQNEAQ (reference sequence). The CDR3 is 14 amino acids. On the basis of clinical symptoms, serum thyroxine and TRAb, thyroid ultrasound and orbital computed tomography, diagnoses were made.

This receptor was taken from a woman aged 40 to 49 with Graves' ophthalmopathy. J is TRBJ1-1 and V is TRBV7-9; D is undetermined. The sequencing sample was made of blood. The CDR3 reads CATNAVVVNTEAFF. In DNA, the CDR3 is TGTGCCACCAACGCCGTGGTAGTTAACACTGAAGCTTTCTTT. The whole variable domain, filled in from reference TRBV7-9 and TRBJ1-1, reads DTGVSQNPRHKITKRGQNVTFRCDPISEHNRLYWYRQTLGQGPEFLTYFQNEAQLEKSRLLSDRFSAERPKGSFSTLEIQRTEQGDSAMYLCATNAVVVNTEAFFGQGTRLTVV.